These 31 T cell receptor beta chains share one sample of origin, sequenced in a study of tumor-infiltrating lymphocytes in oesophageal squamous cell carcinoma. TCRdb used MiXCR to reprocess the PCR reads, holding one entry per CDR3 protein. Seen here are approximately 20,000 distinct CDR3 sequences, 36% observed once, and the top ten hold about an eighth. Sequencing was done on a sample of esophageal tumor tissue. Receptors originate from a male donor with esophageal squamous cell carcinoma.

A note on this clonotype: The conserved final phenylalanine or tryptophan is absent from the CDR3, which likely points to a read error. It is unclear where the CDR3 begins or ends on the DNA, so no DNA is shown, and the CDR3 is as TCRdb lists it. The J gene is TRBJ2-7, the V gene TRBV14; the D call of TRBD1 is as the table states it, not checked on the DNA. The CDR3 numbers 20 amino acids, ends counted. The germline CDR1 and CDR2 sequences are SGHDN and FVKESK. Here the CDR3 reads CASSQEGWMRPTGGEQYFGS.

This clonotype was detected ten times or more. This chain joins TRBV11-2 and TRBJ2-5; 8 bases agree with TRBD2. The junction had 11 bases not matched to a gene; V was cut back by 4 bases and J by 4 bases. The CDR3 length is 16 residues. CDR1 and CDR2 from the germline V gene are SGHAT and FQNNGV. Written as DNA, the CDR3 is TGTGCCAGCAGCTCCGATTGGAGCGGGGGTCCAGAGACCCAGTACTTC. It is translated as CASSSDWSGGPETQYF.

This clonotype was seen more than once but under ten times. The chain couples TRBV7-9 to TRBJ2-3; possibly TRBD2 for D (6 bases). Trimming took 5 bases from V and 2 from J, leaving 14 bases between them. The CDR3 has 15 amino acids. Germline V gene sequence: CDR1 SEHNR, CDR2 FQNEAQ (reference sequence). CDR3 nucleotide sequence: TGTGCCAGCAGCCGGGGACTGGGCCACACAGATACGCAGTATTTT. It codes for CASSRGLGHTDTQYF.

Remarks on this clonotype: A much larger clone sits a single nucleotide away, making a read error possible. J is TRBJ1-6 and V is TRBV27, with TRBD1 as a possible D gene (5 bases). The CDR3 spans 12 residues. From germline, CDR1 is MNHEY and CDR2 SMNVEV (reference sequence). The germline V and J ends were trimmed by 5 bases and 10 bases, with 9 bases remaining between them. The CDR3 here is CASSVGGSPLHF. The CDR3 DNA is TGTGCCAGCAGTGTCGGGGGGTCACCCCTCCACTTT.

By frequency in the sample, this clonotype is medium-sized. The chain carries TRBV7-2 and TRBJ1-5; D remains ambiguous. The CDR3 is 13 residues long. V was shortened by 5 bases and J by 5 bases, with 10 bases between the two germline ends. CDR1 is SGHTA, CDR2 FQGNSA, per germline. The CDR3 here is CASSTRTDQPQHF. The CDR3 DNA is TGTGCCAGCAGCACCCGGACGGATCAGCCCCAGCATTTT.

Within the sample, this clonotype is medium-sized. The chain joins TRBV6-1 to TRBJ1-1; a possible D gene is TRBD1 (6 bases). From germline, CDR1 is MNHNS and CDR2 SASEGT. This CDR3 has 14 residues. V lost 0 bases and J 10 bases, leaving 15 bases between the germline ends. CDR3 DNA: TGTGCCAGCAGTGAAGCGGGCAGGGGCCGCGCAGCTTTCTTT. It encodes CASSEAGRGRAAFF.

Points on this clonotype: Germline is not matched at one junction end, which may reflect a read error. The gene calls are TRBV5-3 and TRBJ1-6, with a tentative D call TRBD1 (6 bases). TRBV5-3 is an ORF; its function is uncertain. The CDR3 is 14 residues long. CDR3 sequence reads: CASSLTGSHSPLHF. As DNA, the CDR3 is TGTGCCAGCAGCTTAACAGGGTCGCATTCACCCCTCCACTTT.

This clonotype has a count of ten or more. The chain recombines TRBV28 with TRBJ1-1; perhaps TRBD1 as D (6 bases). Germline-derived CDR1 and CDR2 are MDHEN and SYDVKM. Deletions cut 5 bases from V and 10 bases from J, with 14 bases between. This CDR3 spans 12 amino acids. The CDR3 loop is CASSRTGFVAFF. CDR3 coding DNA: TGTGCCAGCAGTCGTACAGGGTTTGTAGCTTTCTTT.

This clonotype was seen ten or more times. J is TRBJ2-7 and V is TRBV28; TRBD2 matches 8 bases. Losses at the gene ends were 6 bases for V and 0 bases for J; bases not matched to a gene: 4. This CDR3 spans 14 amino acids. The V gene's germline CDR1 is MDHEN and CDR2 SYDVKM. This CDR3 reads CASRLAGSSYEQYF. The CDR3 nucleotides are TGTGCCAGCAGATTAGCGGGGAGCTCCTACGAGCAGTACTTC.

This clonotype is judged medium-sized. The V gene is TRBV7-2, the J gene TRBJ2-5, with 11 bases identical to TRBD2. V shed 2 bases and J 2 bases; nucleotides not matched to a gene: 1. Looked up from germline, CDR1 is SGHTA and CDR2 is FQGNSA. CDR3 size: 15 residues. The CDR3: CASSLLAGGQETQYF. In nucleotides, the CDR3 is TGTGCCAGCAGCTTATTAGCGGGAGGGCAAGAGACCCAGTACTTC. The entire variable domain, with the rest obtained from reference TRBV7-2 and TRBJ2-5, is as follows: GAGVSQSPSNKVTEKGKDVELRCDPISGHTALYWYRQSLGQGLEFLIYFQGNSAPDKSGLPSDRFSAERTGGSVSTLTIQRTQQEDSAVYLCASSLLAGGQETQYFGPGTRLLVL.

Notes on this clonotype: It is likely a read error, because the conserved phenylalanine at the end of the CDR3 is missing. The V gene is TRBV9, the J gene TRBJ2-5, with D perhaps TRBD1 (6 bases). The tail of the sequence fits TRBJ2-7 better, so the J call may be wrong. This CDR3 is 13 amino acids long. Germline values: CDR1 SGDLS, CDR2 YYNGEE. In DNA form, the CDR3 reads TGTGCCAGCAGCGTAGTTTTAGGGGGCGAGCAGTACTTA. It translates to CASSVVLGGEQYL.

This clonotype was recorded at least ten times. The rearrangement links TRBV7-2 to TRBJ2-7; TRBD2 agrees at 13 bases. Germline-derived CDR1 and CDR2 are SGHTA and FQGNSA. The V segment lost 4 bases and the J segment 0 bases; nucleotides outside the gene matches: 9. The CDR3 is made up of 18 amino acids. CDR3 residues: CASSSGLAGASISYEQYF. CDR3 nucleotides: TGTGCCAGCAGCTCCGGACTAGCGGGAGCGTCTATCTCCTACGAGCAGTACTTC.

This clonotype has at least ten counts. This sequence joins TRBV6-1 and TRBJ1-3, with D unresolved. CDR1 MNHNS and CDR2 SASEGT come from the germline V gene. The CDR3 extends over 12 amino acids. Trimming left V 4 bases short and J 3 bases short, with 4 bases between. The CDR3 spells CASSGNGNTIYF. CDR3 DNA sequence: TGTGCCAGCAGTGGCAATGGAAACACCATATATTTT.

CDR3 nucleotide sequence: TGTGCCAGCAGTCAACGGACAGGGGGCCACTATGGCTACACCTTC. Its protein is CASSQRTGGHYGYTF. The rearrangement uses TRBV12-3 or TRBV12-4 and TRBJ1-2, with 11 positions matching TRBD1. Unmatched junction bases numbered 5, after V lost 5 bases and J lost 3 bases. The CDR3 is 15 residues long.

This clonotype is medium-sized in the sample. The CDR3 is CASRASGSNEQFF. CDR3 coding DNA: TGTGCCAGCAGGGCTAGCGGGAGCAATGAGCAGTTCTTC. The chain recombines TRBV7-2 with TRBJ2-1; 10 nucleotides align to TRBD2. V was pared by 6 bases and J by 6 bases, with 2 bases of the junction left unmatched. CDR3 length: 13 residues. Germline V gene lookup returns CDR1 SGHTA and CDR2 FQGNSA.

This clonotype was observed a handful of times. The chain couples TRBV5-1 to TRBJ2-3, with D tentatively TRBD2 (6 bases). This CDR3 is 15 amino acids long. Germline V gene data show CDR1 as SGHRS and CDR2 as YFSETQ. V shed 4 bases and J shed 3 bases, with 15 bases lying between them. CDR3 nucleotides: TGCGCCAGCAGCCTACTTAGCGGAATAACAGATACGCAGTATTTT. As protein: CASSLLSGITDTQYF.

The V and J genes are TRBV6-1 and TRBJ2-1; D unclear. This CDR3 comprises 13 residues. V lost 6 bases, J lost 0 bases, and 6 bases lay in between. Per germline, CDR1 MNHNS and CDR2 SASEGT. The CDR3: CASRASSYNEQFF. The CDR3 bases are TGTGCCAGCAGGGCTAGCTCCTACAATGAGCAGTTCTTC.

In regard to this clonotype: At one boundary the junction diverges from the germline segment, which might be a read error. The DNA of the CDR3 is TGTGCCAGCAGCTTTGGGGGGATCTCCTACGAGCAGTACTTT. Encoded protein: CASSFGGISYEQYF. J is TRBJ1-6 and V is TRBV7-6; weak D call: TRBD1 (5 bases). Germline V CDR1 and CDR2: SGHVS, FNYEAQ. This CDR3 spans 14 amino acids. Based on the CDR3 plus reference TRBV7-6 and TRBJ1-6, the full variable domain is GAGVSQSPRYKVTKRGQDVALRCDPISGHVSLYWYRQALGQGPEFLTYFNYEAQQDKSGLPNDRFSAERPEGSISTLTIQRTEQRDSAMYRCASSFGGISYEQYFGNGTRLTVT.

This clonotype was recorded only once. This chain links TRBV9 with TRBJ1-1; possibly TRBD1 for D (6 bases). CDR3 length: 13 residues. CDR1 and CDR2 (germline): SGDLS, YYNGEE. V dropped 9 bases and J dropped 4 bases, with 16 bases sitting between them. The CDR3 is CATSSGGGTEAFF. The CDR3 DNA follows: TGTGCCACCTCGTCGGGGGGCGGCACTGAAGCTTTCTTT.

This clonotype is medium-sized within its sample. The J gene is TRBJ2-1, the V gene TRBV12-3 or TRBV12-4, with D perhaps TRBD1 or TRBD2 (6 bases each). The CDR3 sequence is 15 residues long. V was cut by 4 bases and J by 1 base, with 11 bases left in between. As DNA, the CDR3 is TGTGCCAGCAGTTACGGCGGGACATCCTACAATGAGCAGTTCTTC. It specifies CASSYGGTSYNEQFF.

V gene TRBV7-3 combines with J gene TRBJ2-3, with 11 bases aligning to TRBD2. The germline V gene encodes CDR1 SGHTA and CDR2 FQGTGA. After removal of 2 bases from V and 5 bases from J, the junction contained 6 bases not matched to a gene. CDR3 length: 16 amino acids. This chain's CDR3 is CASSLLAGGRGDTQYF. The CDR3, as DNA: TGTGCCAGCAGCTTACTAGCGGGGGGTAGGGGAGATACGCAGTATTTT.

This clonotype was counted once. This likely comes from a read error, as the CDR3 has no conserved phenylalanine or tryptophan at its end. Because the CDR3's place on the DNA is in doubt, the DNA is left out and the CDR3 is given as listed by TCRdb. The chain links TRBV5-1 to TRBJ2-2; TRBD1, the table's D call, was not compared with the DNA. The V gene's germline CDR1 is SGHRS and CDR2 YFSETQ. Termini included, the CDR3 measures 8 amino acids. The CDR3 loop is CASSFSGQ.

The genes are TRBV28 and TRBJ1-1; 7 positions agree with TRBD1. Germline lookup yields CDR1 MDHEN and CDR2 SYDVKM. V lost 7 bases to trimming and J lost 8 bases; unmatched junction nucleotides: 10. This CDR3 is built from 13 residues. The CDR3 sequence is CASNLSGRGEAFF. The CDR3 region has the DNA TGTGCCAGCAACCTCTCAGGCAGGGGGGAAGCTTTCTTT. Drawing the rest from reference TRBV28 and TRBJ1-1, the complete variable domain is DVKVTQSSRYLVKRTGEKVFLECVQDMDHENMFWYRQDPGLGLRLIYFSYDVKMKEKGDIPEGYSVSREKKERFSLILESASTNQTSMYLCASNLSGRGEAFFGQGTRLTVV.

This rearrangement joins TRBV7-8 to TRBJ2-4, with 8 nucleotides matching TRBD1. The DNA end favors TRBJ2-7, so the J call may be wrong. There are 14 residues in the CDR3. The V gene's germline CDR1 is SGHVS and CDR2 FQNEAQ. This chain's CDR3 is CASSLDRGYYEQYF. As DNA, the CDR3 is TGTGCCAGCAGCTTAGACAGGGGGTACTACGAGCAGTACTTC.

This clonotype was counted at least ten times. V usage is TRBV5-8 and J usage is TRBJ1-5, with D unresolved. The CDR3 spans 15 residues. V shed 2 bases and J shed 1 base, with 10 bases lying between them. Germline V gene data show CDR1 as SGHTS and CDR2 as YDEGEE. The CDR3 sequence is CASSLLGRSNQPQHF. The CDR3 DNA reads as TGTGCCAGCAGCTTATTAGGACGGAGCAATCAGCCCCAGCATTTT.

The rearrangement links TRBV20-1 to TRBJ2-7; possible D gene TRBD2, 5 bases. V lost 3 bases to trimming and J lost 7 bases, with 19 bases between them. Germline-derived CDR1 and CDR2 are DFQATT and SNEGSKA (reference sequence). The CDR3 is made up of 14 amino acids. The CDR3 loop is CSARAGNSYNEQYF. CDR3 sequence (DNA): TGCAGTGCTAGGGCCGGGAATTCCTACAATGAGCAGTACTTC.

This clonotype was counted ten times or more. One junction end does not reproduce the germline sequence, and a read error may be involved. CDR3 residues: CASSLADSRDRINQPQHF. CDR3 sequence (DNA): TGTGCCAGCAGTTTAGCGGATTCGAGAGACAGGATAAATCAGCCCCAGCATTTT. The chain uses TRBV7-6 and TRBJ1-5; a possible D gene is TRBD1 (6 bases). Germline CDR1 SGHVS, CDR2 FNYEAQ. This CDR3 spans 18 amino acids.

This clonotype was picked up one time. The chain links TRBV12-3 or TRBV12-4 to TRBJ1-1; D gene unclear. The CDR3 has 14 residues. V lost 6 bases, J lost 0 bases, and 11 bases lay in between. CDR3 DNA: TGTGCCAGCAGACCTGAGACGGTGAACACTGAAGCTTTCTTT. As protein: CASRPETVNTEAFF.

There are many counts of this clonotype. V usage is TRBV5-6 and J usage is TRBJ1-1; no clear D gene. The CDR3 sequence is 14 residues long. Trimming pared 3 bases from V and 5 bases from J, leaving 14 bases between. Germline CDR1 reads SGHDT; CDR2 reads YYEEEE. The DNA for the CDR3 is TGTGCCAGCAGCTCTGAGAAGGGAAGAACTGAAGCTTTCTTT. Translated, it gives CASSSEKGRTEAFF.

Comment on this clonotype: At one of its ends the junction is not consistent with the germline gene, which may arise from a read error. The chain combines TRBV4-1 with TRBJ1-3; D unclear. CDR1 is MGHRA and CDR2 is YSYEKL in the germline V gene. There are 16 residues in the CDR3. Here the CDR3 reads CASSQGPLSSGNTIYF. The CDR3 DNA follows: TGTGCCAGCAGCCAAGGACCGCTGAGCTCTGGAAACACCATATATTTT.

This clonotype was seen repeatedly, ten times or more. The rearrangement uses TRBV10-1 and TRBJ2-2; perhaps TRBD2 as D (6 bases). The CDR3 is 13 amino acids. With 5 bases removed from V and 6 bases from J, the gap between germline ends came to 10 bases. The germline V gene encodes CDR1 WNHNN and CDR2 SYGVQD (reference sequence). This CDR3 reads CASSLSGAGELFF. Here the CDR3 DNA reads TGCGCCAGCAGTTTATCGGGGGCCGGGGAGCTGTTTTTT.